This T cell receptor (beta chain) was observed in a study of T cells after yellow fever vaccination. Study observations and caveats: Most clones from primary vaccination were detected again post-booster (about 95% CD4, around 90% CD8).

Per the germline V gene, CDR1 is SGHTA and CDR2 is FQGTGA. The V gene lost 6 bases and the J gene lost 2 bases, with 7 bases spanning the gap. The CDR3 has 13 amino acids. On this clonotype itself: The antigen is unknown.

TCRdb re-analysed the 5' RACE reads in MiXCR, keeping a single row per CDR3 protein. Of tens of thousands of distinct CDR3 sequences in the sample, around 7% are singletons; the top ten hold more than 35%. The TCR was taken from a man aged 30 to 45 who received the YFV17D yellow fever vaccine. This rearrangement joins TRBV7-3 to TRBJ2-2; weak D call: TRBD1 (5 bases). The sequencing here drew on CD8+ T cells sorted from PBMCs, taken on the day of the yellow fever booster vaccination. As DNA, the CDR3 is TGTGCCAGCAGGGGGCGCAACACCGGGGAGCTGTTTTTT. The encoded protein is CASRGRNTGELFF.